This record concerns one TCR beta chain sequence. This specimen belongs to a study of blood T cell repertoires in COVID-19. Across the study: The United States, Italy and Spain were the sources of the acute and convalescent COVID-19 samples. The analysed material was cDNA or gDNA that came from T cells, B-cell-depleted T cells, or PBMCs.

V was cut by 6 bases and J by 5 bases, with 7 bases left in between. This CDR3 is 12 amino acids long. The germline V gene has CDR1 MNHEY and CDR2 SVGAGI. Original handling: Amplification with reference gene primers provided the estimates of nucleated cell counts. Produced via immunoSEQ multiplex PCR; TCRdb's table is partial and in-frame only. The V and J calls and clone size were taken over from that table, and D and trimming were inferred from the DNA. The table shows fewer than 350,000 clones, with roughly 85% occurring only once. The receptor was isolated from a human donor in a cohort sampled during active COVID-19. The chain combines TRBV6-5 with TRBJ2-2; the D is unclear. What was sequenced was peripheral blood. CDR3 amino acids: CASRKTTGELFF. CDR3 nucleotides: TGTGCCAGCAGGAAGACAACCGGGGAGCTGTTTTTT.